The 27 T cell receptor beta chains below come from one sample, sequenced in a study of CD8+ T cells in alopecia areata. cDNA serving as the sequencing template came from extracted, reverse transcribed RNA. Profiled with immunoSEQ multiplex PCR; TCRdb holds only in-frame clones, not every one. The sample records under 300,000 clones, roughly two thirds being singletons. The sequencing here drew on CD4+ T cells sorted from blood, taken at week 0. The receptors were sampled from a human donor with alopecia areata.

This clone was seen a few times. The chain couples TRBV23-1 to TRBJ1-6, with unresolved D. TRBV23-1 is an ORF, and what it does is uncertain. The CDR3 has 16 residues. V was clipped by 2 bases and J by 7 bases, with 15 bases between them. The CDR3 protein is CASSQRPETWNSPLHF. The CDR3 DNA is TGCGCCAGCAGTCAACGACCTGAAACGTGGAATTCACCCCTCCACTTT.

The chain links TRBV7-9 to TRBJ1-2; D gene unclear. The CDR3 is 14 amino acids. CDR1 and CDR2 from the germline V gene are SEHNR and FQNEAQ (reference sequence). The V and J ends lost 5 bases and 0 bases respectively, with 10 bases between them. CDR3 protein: CASSRTGSNYGYTF. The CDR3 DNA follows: TGTGCCAGCAGCCGGACGGGGTCTAACTATGGCTACACCTTC.

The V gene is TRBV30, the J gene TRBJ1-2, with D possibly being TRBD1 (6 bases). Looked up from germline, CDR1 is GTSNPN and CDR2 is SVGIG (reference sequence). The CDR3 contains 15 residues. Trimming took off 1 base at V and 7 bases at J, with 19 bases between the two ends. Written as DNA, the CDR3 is TGTGCCTGGAGTGCCCGACAGGCCGGATTGGGTGGCTACACCTTC. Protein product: CAWSARQAGLGGYTF. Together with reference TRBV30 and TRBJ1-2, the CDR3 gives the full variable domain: SQTIHQWPATLVQPVGSPLSLECTVEGTSNPNLYWYRQAAGRGLQLLFYSVGIGQISSEVPQNLSASRPQDRQFILSSKKLLLSDSGFYLCAWSARQAGLGGYTFGSGTRLTVV.

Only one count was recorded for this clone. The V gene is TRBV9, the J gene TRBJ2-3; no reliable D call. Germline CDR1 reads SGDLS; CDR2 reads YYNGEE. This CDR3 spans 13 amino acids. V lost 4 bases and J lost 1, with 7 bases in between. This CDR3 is CASSRVGTDTQYF. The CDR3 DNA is TGTGCCAGCAGCCGGGTCGGCACAGATACGCAGTATTTT.

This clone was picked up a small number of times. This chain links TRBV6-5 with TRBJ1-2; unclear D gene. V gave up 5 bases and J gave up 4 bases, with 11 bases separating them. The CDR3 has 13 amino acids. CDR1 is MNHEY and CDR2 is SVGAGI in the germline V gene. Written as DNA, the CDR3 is TGTGCCAGCAGTCCTGACTCCGTCTATGGCTACACCTTC. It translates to CASSPDSVYGYTF.

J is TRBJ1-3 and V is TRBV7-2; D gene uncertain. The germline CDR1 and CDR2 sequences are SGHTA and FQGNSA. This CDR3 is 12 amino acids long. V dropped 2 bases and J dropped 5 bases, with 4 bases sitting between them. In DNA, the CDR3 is TGTGCCAGCAGCTTATTCCGAAACACCATATATTTT. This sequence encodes CASSLFRNTIYF.

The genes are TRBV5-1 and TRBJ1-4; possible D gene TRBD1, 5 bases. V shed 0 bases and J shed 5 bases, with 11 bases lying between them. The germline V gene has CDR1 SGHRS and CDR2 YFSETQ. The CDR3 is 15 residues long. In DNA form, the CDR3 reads TGCGCCAGCAGCTTGGAGTCAGGGAACAATGAAAAACTGTTTTTT. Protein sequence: CASSLESGNNEKLFF.

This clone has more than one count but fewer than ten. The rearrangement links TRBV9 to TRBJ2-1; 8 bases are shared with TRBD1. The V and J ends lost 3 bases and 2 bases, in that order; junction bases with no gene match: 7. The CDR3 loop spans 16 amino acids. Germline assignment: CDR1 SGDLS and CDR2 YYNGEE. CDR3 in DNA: TGTGCCAGCAGCGCTCCAGGGGGCCAGACCTACAATGAGCAGTTCTTC. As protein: CASSAPGGQTYNEQFF. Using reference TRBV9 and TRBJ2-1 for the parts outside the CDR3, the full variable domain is DSGVTQTPKHLITATGQRVTLRCSPRSGDLSVYWYQQSLDQGLQFLIQYYNGEERAKGNILERFSAQQFPDLHSELNLSSLELGDSALYFCASSAPGGQTYNEQFFGPGTRLTVL.

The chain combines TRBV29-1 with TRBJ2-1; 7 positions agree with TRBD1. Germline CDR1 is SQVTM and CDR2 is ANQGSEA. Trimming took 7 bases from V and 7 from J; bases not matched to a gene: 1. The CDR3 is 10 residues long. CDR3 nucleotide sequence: TGCAGCGCAGGGGGAAATGAGCAGTTCTTC. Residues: CSAGGNEQFF.

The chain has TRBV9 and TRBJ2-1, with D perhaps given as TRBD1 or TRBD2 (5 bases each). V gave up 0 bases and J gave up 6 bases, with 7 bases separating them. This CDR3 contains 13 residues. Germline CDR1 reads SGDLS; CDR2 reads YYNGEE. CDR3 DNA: TGTGCCAGCAGCGTAGGAGGGACCAATGAGCAGTTCTTC. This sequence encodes CASSVGGTNEQFF.

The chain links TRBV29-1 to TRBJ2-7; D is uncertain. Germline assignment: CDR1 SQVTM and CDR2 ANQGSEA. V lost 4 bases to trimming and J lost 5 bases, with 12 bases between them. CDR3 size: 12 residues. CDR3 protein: CSVVQESHEQYF. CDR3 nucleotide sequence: TGCAGCGTTGTCCAGGAAAGCCACGAGCAGTACTTC.

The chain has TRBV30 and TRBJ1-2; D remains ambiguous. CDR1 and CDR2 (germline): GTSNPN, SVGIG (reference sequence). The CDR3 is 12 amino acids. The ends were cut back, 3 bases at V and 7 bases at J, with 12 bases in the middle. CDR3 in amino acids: CAWRTVRSGYTF. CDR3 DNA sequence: TGTGCCTGGAGGACTGTGAGGAGTGGCTACACCTTC.

The CDR3 sequence: CASSRQGSADTQYF. CDR3 coding DNA: TGTGCCAGCAGTCGACAGGGTTCGGCAGATACGCAGTATTTT. The chain combines TRBV6-5 with TRBJ2-3; 7 bases match TRBD1. J was trimmed by 4 bases and V by 5 bases; bases with no gene match: 6. The CDR3 length is 14 residues. CDR1 is MNHEY, CDR2 SVGAGI, per germline.

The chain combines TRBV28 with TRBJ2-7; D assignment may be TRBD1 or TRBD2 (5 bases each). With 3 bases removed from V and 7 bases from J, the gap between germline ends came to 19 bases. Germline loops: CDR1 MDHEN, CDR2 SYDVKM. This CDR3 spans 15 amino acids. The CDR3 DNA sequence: TGTGCCAGCAGTTTGCCGGGACCCCGGGTGTGGGAGCAGTACTTC. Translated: CASSLPGPRVWEQYF.

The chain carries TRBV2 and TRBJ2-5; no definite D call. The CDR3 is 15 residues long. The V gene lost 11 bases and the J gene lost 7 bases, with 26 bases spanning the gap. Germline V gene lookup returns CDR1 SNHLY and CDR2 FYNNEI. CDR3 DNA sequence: TGTGCCGCTCCGCTGGATGGAACGGGCCCTTTGACCCAGTACTTC. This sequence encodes CAAPLDGTGPLTQYF.

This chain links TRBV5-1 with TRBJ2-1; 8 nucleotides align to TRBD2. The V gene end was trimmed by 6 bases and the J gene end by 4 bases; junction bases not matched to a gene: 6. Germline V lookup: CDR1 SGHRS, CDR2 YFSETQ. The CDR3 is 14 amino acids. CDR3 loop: CASTSSGGYNEQFF. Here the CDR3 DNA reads TGCGCCAGCACCTCCAGCGGGGGTTACAATGAGCAGTTCTTC.

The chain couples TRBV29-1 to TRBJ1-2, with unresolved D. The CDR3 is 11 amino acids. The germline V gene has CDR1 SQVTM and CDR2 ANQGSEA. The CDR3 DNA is TGCAGTGGGCAGGCGCCCTATGGCTACACCTTC. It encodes CSGQAPYGYTF.

This chain's CDR3 is CASSLEDGYNEQFF. The CDR3 nucleotides are TGCGCCAGCAGCCTCGAGGACGGGTACAATGAGCAGTTCTTC. The chain combines TRBV5-1 with TRBJ2-1; D unclear. The CDR3 loop spans 14 amino acids. Trimming took off 4 bases at V and 4 bases at J, with 12 bases between the two ends. The germline CDR1 and CDR2 sequences are SGHRS and YFSETQ.

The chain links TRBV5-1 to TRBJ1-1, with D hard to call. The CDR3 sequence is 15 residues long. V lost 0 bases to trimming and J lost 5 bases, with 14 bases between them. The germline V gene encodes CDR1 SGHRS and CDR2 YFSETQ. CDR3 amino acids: CASSLAGTQATEAFF. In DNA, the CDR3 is TGCGCCAGCAGCTTGGCGGGCACCCAGGCGACTGAAGCTTTCTTT.

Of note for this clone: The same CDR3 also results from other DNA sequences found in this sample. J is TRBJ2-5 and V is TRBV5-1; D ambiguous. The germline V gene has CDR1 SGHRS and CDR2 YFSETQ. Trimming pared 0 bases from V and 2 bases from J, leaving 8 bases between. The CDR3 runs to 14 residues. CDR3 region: CASSLAAAQETQYF. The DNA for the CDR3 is TGCGCCAGCAGCTTGGCGGCGGCGCAAGAGACCCAGTACTTC.

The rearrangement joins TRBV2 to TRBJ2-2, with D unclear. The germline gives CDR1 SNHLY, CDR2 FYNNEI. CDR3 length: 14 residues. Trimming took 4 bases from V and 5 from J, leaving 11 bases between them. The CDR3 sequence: CASSGQTYTGELFF. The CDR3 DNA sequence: TGTGCCAGCAGTGGGCAAACGTATACCGGGGAGCTGTTTTTT. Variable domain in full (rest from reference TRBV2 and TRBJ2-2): EPEVTQTPSHQVTQMGQEVILRCVPISNHLYFYWYRQILGQKVEFLVSFYNNEISEKSEIFDDQFSVERPDGSNFTLKIRSTKLEDSAMYFCASSGQTYTGELFFGEGSRLTVL.

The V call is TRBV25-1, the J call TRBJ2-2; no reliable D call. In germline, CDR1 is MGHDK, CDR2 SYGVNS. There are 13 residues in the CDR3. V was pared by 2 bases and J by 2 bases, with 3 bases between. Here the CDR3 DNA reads TGTGCCAGCAGTGAACCAAACACCGGGGAGCTGTTTTTT. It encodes CASSEPNTGELFF. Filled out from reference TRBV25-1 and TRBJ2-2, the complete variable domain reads EADIYQTPRYLVIGTGKKITLECSQTMGHDKMYWYQQDPGMELHLIHYSYGVNSTEKGDLSSESTVSRIRTEHFPLTLESARPSHTSQYLCASSEPNTGELFFGEGSRLTVL.

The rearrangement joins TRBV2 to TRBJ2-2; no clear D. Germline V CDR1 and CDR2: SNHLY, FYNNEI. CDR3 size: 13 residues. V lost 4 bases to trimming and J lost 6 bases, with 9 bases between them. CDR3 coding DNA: TGTGCCAGCAGTGTCGCAGGTCCCGGGGAGCTGTTTTTT. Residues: CASSVAGPGELFF.

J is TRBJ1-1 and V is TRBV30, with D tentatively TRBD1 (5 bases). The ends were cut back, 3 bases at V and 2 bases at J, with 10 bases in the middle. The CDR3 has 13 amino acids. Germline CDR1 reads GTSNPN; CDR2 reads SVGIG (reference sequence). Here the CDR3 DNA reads TGTGCCTGGAGCGAGCAGGGAAACACTGAAGCTTTCTTT. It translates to CAWSEQGNTEAFF.

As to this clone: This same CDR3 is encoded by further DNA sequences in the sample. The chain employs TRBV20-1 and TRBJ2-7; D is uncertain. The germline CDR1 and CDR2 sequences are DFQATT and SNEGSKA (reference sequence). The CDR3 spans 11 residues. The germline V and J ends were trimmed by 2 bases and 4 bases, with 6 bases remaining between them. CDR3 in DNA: TGCAGTGCTAGACTAGTTTACGAGCAGTACTTC. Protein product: CSARLVYEQYF.

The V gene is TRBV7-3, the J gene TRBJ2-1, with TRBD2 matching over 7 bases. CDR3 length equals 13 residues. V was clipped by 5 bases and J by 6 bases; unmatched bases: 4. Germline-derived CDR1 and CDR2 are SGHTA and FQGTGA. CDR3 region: CASSPGLVNEQFF. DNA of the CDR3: TGTGCCAGCAGCCCCGGACTAGTCAATGAGCAGTTCTTC. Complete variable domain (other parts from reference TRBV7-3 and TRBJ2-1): GAGVSQTPSNKVTEKGKYVELRCDPISGHTALYWYRQSLGQGPEFLIYFQGTGAADDSGLPNDRFFAVRPEGSVSTLKIQRTERGDSAVYLCASSPGLVNEQFFGPGTRLTVL.

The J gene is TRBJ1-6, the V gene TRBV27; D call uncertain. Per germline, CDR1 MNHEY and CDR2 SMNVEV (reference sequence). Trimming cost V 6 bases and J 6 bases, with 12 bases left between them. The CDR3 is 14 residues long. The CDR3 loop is CASRPYPGNSPLHF. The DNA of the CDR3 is TGTGCCAGCAGACCCTATCCGGGTAATTCACCCCTCCACTTT.